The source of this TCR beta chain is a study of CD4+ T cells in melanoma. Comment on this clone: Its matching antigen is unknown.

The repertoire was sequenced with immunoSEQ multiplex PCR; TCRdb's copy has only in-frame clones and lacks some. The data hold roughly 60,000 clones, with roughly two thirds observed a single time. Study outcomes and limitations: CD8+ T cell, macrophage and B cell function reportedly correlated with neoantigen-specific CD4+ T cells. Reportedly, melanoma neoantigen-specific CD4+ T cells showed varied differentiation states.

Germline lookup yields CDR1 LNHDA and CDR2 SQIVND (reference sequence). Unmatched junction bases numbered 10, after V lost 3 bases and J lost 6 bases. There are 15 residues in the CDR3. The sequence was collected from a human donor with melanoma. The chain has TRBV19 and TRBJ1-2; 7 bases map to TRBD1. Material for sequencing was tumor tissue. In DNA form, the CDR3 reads TGTGCCAGTAGTATGGGTCGAGGGGGCGATGATGGCTACACCTTC. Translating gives CASSMGRGGDDGYTF.